This T cell receptor beta chain came from a study of cytomegalovirus exposure and HLA in healthy donors (TCRdb year 2017). Regarding the study in general: According to an earlier analysis of 587 of the donors, roughly 180 million T cells yielded 117 million unique TCR beta sequences and less than 300 Gb of sequence data. In a later genetic analysis, genome-wide SNP genotypes for about three fifths of the roughly 670 donors were used, and that subset was treated as a discovery cohort. Class I and class II HLA loci were covered by the typing at four-digit resolution. In addition to the first cohort of roughly 700 subjects, a separate validation cohort of 120 different subjects was used. The aim of the study was to test whether cataloging public T cell receptors could identify signatures of past pathogen exposure. To predict cytomegalovirus infection status, the study brought together high-throughput TCR immunosequencing, statistical association of individual TCRs with disease status, and machine learning. Donor age, sex, ethnicity and CMV serostatus were collected together with the repertoire data. A later analysis re-analyzed previously published TCR beta repertoires from about 730 donors and added high-resolution HLA genotyping to study TCR occurrence patterns. Rather than drawing on any new phenotypic data, the later analysis identified candidate immune exposures from TCR beta sequences and the way those sequences occurred across donors. To decide whether each TCR beta V gene segment behaved as functional or pseudogenic, an earlier analysis of fewer than 750 of the donors relied on high-throughput TCR beta sequencing. Of the 398 genotyped donors, about 80% fell in the genetic ancestry cluster associated with self-reported Caucasian donors. All discovery cohort repertoires had been generated on a single sequencing platform. Typing coverage varied by locus: roughly 629-630 donors for A, B, C, DRB1 and DQB1; roughly 500 for DQA1; around 570 for DPA1; roughly 450 for DPB1. The study profiled the T cell repertoires of 666 subjects by immunosequencing and related them to cytomegalovirus serostatus. An early release that covered roughly 600 HLA-typed donors contained about 300 gigabases of sequencing data and about 84 million unique TCR sequences. Because of strong linkage in the cohort, roughly five DR-DQ haplotypes were treated as single units for association and clustering. Across some 400 genotyped donors of the cohort, an average of roughly 250,000 unique TCR beta nucleotide sequences per donor were sequenced, and 15% to 20% of those sequences were non-productive.

As for this clone: It has no known antigen specificity. Base qualities are missing; no much larger clone stands one base away.

The cohort consisted of hundreds of healthy bone marrow donors. At the time of sampling, all cohort members were nominally healthy, though unrecorded immune exposures were likely present. The donor tested CMV seropositive, placing the donor among the 289 seropositive members of the cohort. Each donor provided a peripheral blood sample, and peripheral blood mononuclear cells were used for TCR beta sequencing. Genomic DNA extraction from the blood cell samples was performed with the Qiagen DNeasy Blood Extraction Kit. On the study overall, not on this receptor specifically: Strong co-occurrence of HLA alleles, especially DR and DQ, made assigning TCR associations to individual alleles difficult. Because HLA typing was unavailable for some donors at each locus, only the typed subset was used in association tests. In a later analysis, HLA-associated TCR beta chains were found to be more clonally expanded and to have lower generation probabilities than equally common non-associated chains. In a later genetic analysis, a missense DCLRE1C variant was associated with V-gene and J-gene trimming of TCR beta chains, and the association was replicated in an independent cohort. Three of the identified cytomegalovirus-associated TCR beta chains were confirmed in vitro to be specific for cytomegalovirus antigens. An earlier analysis of 587 of the donors showed that most TCR beta V segments appeared in productive rearrangements either about 87% or about 30% of the time, which broadly matched IMGT annotations. In a later analysis, the rate of TCR association differed among HLA loci, with DRB1 alleles having the most associated TCRs and HLA-C alleles having the fewest. A cluster of highly shared sequence variants was judged likely to represent a technical artifact of the sequencing pipeline. Linkage disequilibrium might explain the correlated functional status among segregating V segments, but an unknown experimental factor could not be excluded. A further reported finding was that TCR beta sequences accurately predicted the HLA-A and HLA-B alleles for most subjects in the first cohort. This cohort had only TCR beta chains sequenced, and the lack of alpha or paired-chain data limited which features could be detected. A later genetic analysis reported fewer N-insertions in productive TCRs among donors in an Asian-associated ancestry cluster than the roughly 640-donor mean. The classifier was reported to diagnose cytomegalovirus status with high specificity and sensitivity in both the original and validation cohorts. According to a later analysis, most CMV-associated TCR beta chains appeared to be HLA-restricted, and the HLA associations seemed to be driven largely by CMV exposure. The study listed 150 to 200 TCR beta chains as associated with cytomegalovirus. The authors suggested that the approach could potentially be generalized to other disease states and immunological phenotypes. Sequencing depth was assumed to be roughly uniform across donors in the presence/absence analyses, though that assumption may not hold. Because counts were too low, fewer than 20 rarely observed V segments, including chromosome 9 orphons, were excluded from the earlier analysis of 587 of the donors. In a later analysis, several top co-occurrence clusters were reported to appear linked to parvovirus B19, influenza, CMV and Epstein-Barr virus. In a later analysis, around 17,000 TCR beta sequences were associated with specific HLA alleles at a false discovery rate of 0.05. The only immune exposure information available for the cohort was CMV serostatus. Most TCR sequences were seen in very few donors, while some public TCRs were found in many individuals.

The library came from the immunoSEQ multiplex PCR assay. The multiplex PCR relied on a mix of 60 forward primers for TCR Vbeta segments and 13 reverse primers for TCR Jbeta segments. The CDR3 region of rearranged TCR beta genes was amplified from genomic DNA by a multiplex PCR assay. The Illumina HiSeq System was used to sequence the amplified TCR beta libraries as 87-base-pair reads. The authors processed their data as follows. A later analysis tallied roughly 80 million unique TCR beta chains across the 550 to 850 repertoires, and about 10 million of those chains were shared by two or more donors. Raw reads were error-corrected and collapsed into unique sequences by a nearest-neighbor algorithm in which closely related sequences were merged to remove PCR and sequencing errors. CDR3 sequences were aligned to IMGT reference sequences to assign V, D and J gene segments. For a sequence to be retained, a match of at least six nucleotides was required to both a V gene segment and a J gene segment. Rearrangements were called productive when the CDR3 lacked stop codons and stayed in frame with V and J; all others were non-productive. Following IMGT convention, CDR3 was defined as the stretch from the second conserved V-encoded cysteine to the conserved J-encoded phenylalanine. The earlier analysis of 587 of the donors excluded sequences that lacked an unambiguous match to a single V gene segment. An earlier analysis of 450 to 650 of the donors called V segments functional above 56.7% productive rearrangements and segregating when the between-donor standard deviation exceeded 5%. A statistical classification framework was developed to diagnose cytomegalovirus status using the catalog of TCR beta chain sequences. In a later analysis, V and J genes were assigned by comparing TCR nucleotide sequences against IMGT/GENE-DB human TR gene sequences. The TCRdist pipeline was used in a later analysis to assign CDR3 sequences and most-parsimonious VDJ recombination scenarios. In a later analysis, each TCR beta chain was defined by its CDR3 amino acid sequence together with its V-gene family, and reads without a unique V-gene family were excluded. To address suspected cross-contamination and a sequencing artifact, a later analysis removed around 590 highly shared, low-generation-probability nucleotide sequences. A later analysis calculated a clonal expansion index for each public chain from normalized within-repertoire ranks of inferred template counts. In a later analysis, generation probabilities were computed using a VDJ recombination model fitted to out-of-frame rearrangements, and the results were checked against IGoR. A later analysis scored TCR-TCR, TCR-HLA and TCR-CMV co-occurrence with hypergeometric tests, applying a repertoire-size bias correction to TCR pairs. A later analysis estimated false discovery rates by permuting HLA or CMV assignments 20 times. In a later analysis, co-occurring TCRs were grouped with DBSCAN, and TCRdist sequence similarity was added when clustering was performed within HLA-allele-positive subsets. Repertoires with fewer than 30,000 or more than 120,000 public chains, plus five repertoires with anomalous nucleotide sharing, were excluded from co-occurrence clustering. As stored in TCRdb, this immuneACCESS dataset retains in-frame rearrangements with V and J assigned. A fraction of the clones does not appear; measured against another copy, unresolved V genes explain less than half of the discrepancy, and the remainder lacks a known reason. From that table come the V and J calls and clone size; the DNA was used to work out D and trimming. The sample table shows 130,000 to 150,000 clones, and under 85% are seen once. 6.5% to 7% of the sample is in the top ten clones.

The sample comprised PBMCs. The sequence came from a woman aged 40 to 50 in good health and CMV-seropositive.

The CDR3 loop reads CASRPGLVSKSGELFF. The sequence in DNA is TGTGCCAGCAGGCCGGGACTAGTCTCTAAATCCGGGGAGCTGTTTTTT. The sequence links TRBV11-2 to TRBJ2-2; TRBD2 aligns with 8 central bases. CDR1 and CDR2 are read off the germline V gene as SGHAT and FQNNGV. Trimming removed 6 bases from V and 6 bases from J; the gene matches leave 12 bases unexplained. The CDR3 runs 16 residues from the cysteine to the phenylalanine. Here the CDR3 DNA is all that survives: 48 bases in frame from base 1.